This passage covers 10 T cell receptor beta chains from one sample sequenced in a study of blood T cell repertoires in COVID-19. TCRdb's copy holds only in-frame clones and misses some; the assay was immunoSEQ multiplex PCR. The table has more than 95,000 clones, about 86% seen once; the top ten hold 10% to 15%. Sequenced: peripheral blood. Receptors originate from a woman aged 60-70 years in a cohort sampled during active or convalescent COVID-19.

This chain connects TRBV7-3 to TRBJ2-1, with TRBD1 as a possible D gene (5 bases). The CDR3 runs 15 residues. Trimming removed 2 bases from V and 3 bases from J, with 11 bases in between. Germline CDR1 is SGHTA and CDR2 is FQGTGA. The CDR3 protein is CASSLAGWGYNEQFF. Here the CDR3 DNA reads TGTGCCAGCAGCTTAGCAGGGTGGGGCTACAATGAGCAGTTCTTC. Looking up the rest from reference TRBV7-3 and TRBJ2-1 gives the full variable domain: GAGVSQTPSNKVTEKGKYVELRCDPISGHTALYWYRQSLGQGPEFLIYFQGTGAADDSGLPNDRFFAVRPEGSVSTLKIQRTERGDSAVYLCASSLAGWGYNEQFFGPGTRLTVL.

V is TRBV27 and J is TRBJ2-7; 10 bases line up with TRBD1. Germline loops: CDR1 MNHEY, CDR2 SMNVEV (reference sequence). With V trimmed by 3 bases and J by 5 bases, 4 bases remained unmatched. The CDR3 contains 14 residues. Here the CDR3 DNA reads TGTGCCAGCAGTTTTGGGACAGGGGACCACGAGCAGTACTTC. It yields the protein CASSFGTGDHEQYF.

The rearrangement links TRBV20-1 to TRBJ2-1, with TRBD2 identical over 10 bases. The V and J ends lost 3 bases and 5 bases, in that order; junction bases with no gene match: 10. This CDR3 contains 16 residues. The germline CDR1 and CDR2 sequences are DFQATT and SNEGSKA (reference sequence). CDR3 nucleotides: TGCAGTGCTAGTTCAGTCACTAGCGGGGCTAACAATGAGCAGTTCTTC. Its translation is CSASSVTSGANNEQFF.

The chain combines TRBV25-1 with TRBJ1-1, with 11 bases identical to TRBD1. The length of the CDR3 is 15 residues. Germline V gene lookup returns CDR1 MGHDK and CDR2 SYGVNS. The trim removed 5 bases at V and 6 bases at J, leaving 8 bases unmatched. CDR3 in DNA: TGTGCCAGCAGTCAAGGGACAGGGGGAATCTCTGAAGCTTTCTTT. This gives the protein CASSQGTGGISEAFF.

This clone showed up just a few times. The rearrangement uses TRBV7-2 and TRBJ1-2, with 7 bases that match TRBD1. V lost 1 base, J lost 1 base, and 12 bases stayed unmatched. Germline V gene data show CDR1 as SGHTA and CDR2 as FQGNSA. The CDR3 is 18 residues long. This chain's CDR3 is CASSLEWTGKGGNYGYTF. The DNA of the CDR3 is TGTGCCAGCAGCTTAGAATGGACAGGCAAGGGCGGTAACTATGGCTACACCTTC. The whole variable domain, remainder taken from reference TRBV7-2 and TRBJ1-2, is GAGVSQSPSNKVTEKGKDVELRCDPISGHTALYWYRQSLGQGLEFLIYFQGNSAPDKSGLPSDRFSAERTGGSVSTLTIQRTQQEDSAVYLCASSLEWTGKGGNYGYTFGSGTRLTVV.

The rearrangement joins TRBV5-1 to TRBJ1-3, with D maybe TRBD1 (6 bases). Between the trimmed V and J ends, which lost 0 bases and 0 bases, there was a span of 13 bases. CDR1 SGHRS and CDR2 YFSETQ come from the germline V gene. CDR3 size: 17 residues. The CDR3: CASSLVGGFSSGNTIYF. CDR3 DNA sequence: TGCGCCAGCAGCTTGGTAGGGGGTTTTTCCTCTGGAAACACCATATATTTT.

The gene calls are TRBV7-9 and TRBJ1-4; D gene ambiguous. V was shortened by 5 bases and J by 8 bases, with 12 bases between the two germline ends. This CDR3 has 13 amino acids. CDR1 SEHNR and CDR2 FQNEAQ come from the germline V gene (reference sequence). CDR3 sequence reads: CASSVLGPEKLFF. CDR3 sequence (DNA): TGTGCCAGCAGCGTGCTAGGTCCGGAAAAACTGTTTTTT.

The rearrangement links TRBV5-1 to TRBJ2-2; D unresolved. V lost 7 bases and J 8 bases, leaving 12 bases between the germline ends. In germline, CDR1 is SGHRS, CDR2 YFSETQ. There are 12 residues in the CDR3. CDR3 DNA sequence: TGCGCCAGCTGGGCAGGCGATGGGGAGCTGTTTTTT. It specifies CASWAGDGELFF. The whole variable domain, remainder taken from reference TRBV5-1 and TRBJ2-2, is KAGVTQTPRYLIKTRGQQVTLSCSPISGHRSVSWYQQTPGQGLQFLFEYFSETQRNKGNFPGRFSGRQFSNSRSEMNVSTLELGDSALYLCASWAGDGELFFGEGSRLTVL.

The chain carries TRBV28 and TRBJ2-1, with D hard to call. The germline V and J ends were trimmed by 6 bases and 3 bases, with 3 bases remaining between them. The CDR3 has 11 residues. Germline CDR1 reads MDHEN; CDR2 reads SYDVKM. CDR3 nucleotide sequence: TGTGCCAGCAGCCGCTACAATGAGCAGTTCTTC. It encodes CASSRYNEQFF.

J is TRBJ2-5 and V is TRBV7-8; tentative D call: TRBD2 (6 bases). There are 15 residues in the CDR3. V was shortened by 5 bases and J by 0 bases, with 13 bases between the two germline ends. The V gene's germline CDR1 is SGHVS and CDR2 FQNEAQ. The CDR3 coding sequence is TGTGCCAGCAGCCTTAGCGGTTGGTACCAAGAGACCCAGTACTTC. Translated, it gives CASSLSGWYQETQYF.